Shown below are 11 T cell receptor beta chains from a single sample sequenced in a study of PD-L1 blockade in urothelial cancer. This table comes from immunoSEQ multiplex PCR, and its TCRdb copy is limited to in-frame clones, with some not included. This table has 20,000 to 30,000 clones, less than 90% appearing once. The sample in question was PBMCs, obtained around atezolizumab (anti-PD-L1) treatment. These receptors were obtained from a man in his 70s with urothelial cancer.

This clone came up a few times. V gene TRBV18 combines with J gene TRBJ1-1; 9 nucleotides align to TRBD1. In germline, CDR1 is KGHSH, CDR2 LQKENI. The CDR3 is 17 residues long. Trimming took 2 bases from V and 0 from J; bases not matched to a gene: 7. DNA for the CDR3: TGTGCCAGCTCACCAGGGACAGGGCTTTCCATGAACACTGAAGCTTTCTTT. Its translation is CASSPGTGLSMNTEAFF.

The V and J genes are TRBV28 and TRBJ2-1; 11 bases map to TRBD2. Germline values: CDR1 MDHEN, CDR2 SYDVKM. CDR3 length: 17 residues. V was pared by 7 bases and J by 5 bases, with 13 bases of the junction left unmatched. CDR3 region: CASKSFNGLAGNNEQFF. The CDR3 DNA sequence: TGTGCCAGCAAATCATTTAATGGACTAGCGGGTAACAATGAGCAGTTCTTC.

The gene calls are TRBV19 and TRBJ2-1; TRBD1 might be the D (6 bases). CDR3 length: 15 amino acids. Germline values: CDR1 LNHDA, CDR2 SQIVND (reference sequence). V lost 1 base and J 5 bases, leaving 12 bases between the germline ends. The CDR3 DNA follows: TGTGCCAGTAGTATAGTCACCAGGGGAGACAATGAGCAGTTCTTC. Its translation: CASSIVTRGDNEQFF.

The chain employs TRBV10-3 and TRBJ2-2, with D maybe TRBD1 (6 bases). This CDR3 has 14 residues. The germline V gene encodes CDR1 ENHRY and CDR2 SYGVKD. The V end was cut by 3 bases, the J end by 7 bases, with 12 bases between. The CDR3 reads CAISDLQGNGELFF. The CDR3 coding sequence is TGTGCCATCAGTGATTTACAGGGAAACGGGGAGCTGTTTTTT.

In this sample, this clone turned up once. The V gene is TRBV5-6, the J gene TRBJ1-1; D unresolved. In germline, CDR1 is SGHDT, CDR2 YYEEEE. CDR3 length: 14 amino acids. V gave up 0 bases and J gave up 1 base, with 7 bases separating them. CDR3 residues: CASSLGWQNTEAFF. The CDR3 DNA sequence: TGTGCCAGCAGCTTGGGATGGCAGAACACTGAAGCTTTCTTT.

This clone has more than one count but fewer than ten. The CDR3, as DNA: TGCGCCAGCAGCCTTCCGGACAGAAACACTGAAGCTTTCTTT. It codes for CASSLPDRNTEAFF. The V call is TRBV5-1, the J call TRBJ1-1, with TRBD1 as a possible D gene (6 bases). Germline values: CDR1 SGHRS, CDR2 YFSETQ. CDR3 length: 14 residues. V shed 4 bases and J shed 2 bases, with 12 bases lying between them. Filled out from reference TRBV5-1 and TRBJ1-1, the complete variable domain reads KAGVTQTPRYLIKTRGQQVTLSCSPISGHRSVSWYQQTPGQGLQFLFEYFSETQRNKGNFPGRFSGRQFSNSRSEMNVSTLELGDSALYLCASSLPDRNTEAFFGQGTRLTVV.

The chain joins TRBV6-5 to TRBJ2-7, with 7 nucleotides matching TRBD2. Per the germline V gene, CDR1 is MNHEY and CDR2 is SVGAGI. The CDR3 length is 13 residues. With 7 bases clipped from V and 2 bases from J, the junction kept 5 bases outside the gene matches. The CDR3 sequence: CASIKAGTYEQYF. CDR3 in DNA: TGTGCCAGCATAAAAGCGGGAACCTACGAGCAGTACTTC.

The V gene is TRBV2, the J gene TRBJ2-7; the match to TRBD1 covers 7 bases. CDR1 is SNHLY and CDR2 is FYNNEI in the germline V gene. The CDR3 has 14 amino acids. The junction had 4 bases not matched to a gene; V was cut back by 4 bases and J by 1 base. The CDR3 loop reads CASSVGQVSYEQYF. CDR3 coding DNA: TGTGCCAGCAGTGTAGGACAGGTTTCCTACGAGCAGTACTTC.

This chain links TRBV28 with TRBJ2-6, with D possibly being TRBD1 (6 bases). This CDR3 spans 15 amino acids. Deletions cut 9 bases from V and 2 bases from J, with 14 bases between. Germline assignment: CDR1 MDHEN and CDR2 SYDVKM. CDR3 DNA sequence: TGTGCCAGTCAAAGTGAGGGGGCTGGGGCCAACGTCCTGACTTTC. The encoded protein is CASQSEGAGANVLTF. The full variable domain, rest sourced from reference TRBV28 and TRBJ2-6, is DVKVTQSSRYLVKRTGEKVFLECVQDMDHENMFWYRQDPGLGLRLIYFSYDVKMKEKGDIPEGYSVSREKKERFSLILESASTNQTSMYLCASQSEGAGANVLTFGAGSRLTVL.

This clone was seen only a few times. Other DNA sequences within the sample encode an identical CDR3. The chain links TRBV25-1 to TRBJ1-2; tentative D call: TRBD1 (5 bases). CDR3 length: 12 residues. Germline V gene sequence: CDR1 MGHDK, CDR2 SYGVNS. Trimming removed 2 bases from V and 7 bases from J, with 8 bases in between. CDR3 protein: CASSEGGGGYTF. The CDR3 DNA is TGTGCCAGCAGTGAAGGGGGAGGTGGCTACACCTTC.

This rearrangement joins TRBV5-1 to TRBJ2-1, with D perhaps TRBD2 (7 bases). V lost 0 bases to trimming and J lost 9 bases, with 22 bases between them. The V gene's germline CDR1 is SGHRS and CDR2 YFSETQ. The CDR3 has 17 amino acids. The chain's CDR3 is CASSLAGGTMSGGEQFF. Written as DNA, the CDR3 is TGCGCCAGCAGCTTGGCCGGGGGGACAATGAGCGGCGGTGAGCAGTTCTTC.